The TCR beta chain described here comes from a study of blood T cells in healthy people across ages (dated by TCRdb to 2013 to 2016). Regarding the study in general: In model experiments, template switching captured about one uniquely barcoded TCR beta cDNA molecule for every two T cells. The donors were split into four age groups: young (average around 17 years), middle-aged (more than 35), aged (62) and long-lived (roughly 77). Donors of different ages were randomly distributed across sequencing lanes to avoid experimental bias. The study measured age-related changes in TCR beta repertoire diversity using deep sequencing normalized with unique cDNA molecular identifiers. Two additional independent replicas of 1 million unique cDNA reads from the same blood draw were analyzed for two donors (one aged 18 to 30 and one aged 80 or older).

Summary of the overall study and its limitations: As age increased, observed TCR beta diversity per million T cells dropped in a roughly linear way, and a significant reduction was already evident by age 40. The long-lived group showed more naive CD4+ T cells, fewer expanded clones and increased TCR diversity than the aged group, suggesting age selection. There was a strong correlation between observed TCR beta diversity and the percentage of naive T cells measured by flow cytometry. Because donor CMV infection status was unknown, age-related changes in expanded clonotypes were potentially confounded. Conclusive comparison of naive and antigen-experienced compartments was prevented by the profiling of bulk unsorted PBMCs. Estimates of total diversity from one million sequenced T cells were regarded as lower bounds and underestimates.

As for this clonotype: The antigen this receptor binds is unknown. No much larger clone is present one base from it, and per-base qualities are unavailable.

V drops 6 bases and J drops 8 bases, leaving 15 bases in between. According to the germline V gene, CDR1 reads MNHNS and CDR2 reads SASEGT. Including the terminal cysteine and phenylalanine, the CDR3 comprises 13 residues. Only CDR3 DNA remains: 39 bases, in frame from the first base. Systemically healthy Caucasian individuals from Russia, 35 to 50 in total and aged roughly 6 to 95 years, were included as donors. Each donor gave about 9.7 milliliters of peripheral blood, drawn into EDTA-treated Vacutainer tubes. Ficoll-Paque density-gradient centrifugation was used to isolate PBMCs, with at least 7 million per sample. Trizol reagent was used to extract total RNA from PBMCs, with at least 5 micrograms per sample. For every donor, flow cytometry on a PBMC aliquot measured the percentage of naive CD45RAhigh/CD27high T cells. The library was prepared using 5' RACE. Sequencing took place on an Illumina HiSeq 2500. The second PCR ran for roughly 7 to 12 cycles and used a J-beta primer mix along with a sample-barcoded 5' primer. A unique molecular identifier was introduced onto each TCR beta cDNA molecule by a template-switch 5' adaptor carrying 12 random nucleotides. Each sample yielded at least 2.5 million CDR3-containing paired-end reads. All of the RNA was converted into first-strand cDNA using the Mint cDNA synthesis kit, with a TRBC-specific oligonucleotide serving as the primer. After uracil-DNA glycosylase treatment, a first 18-cycle PCR used universal primers M1SS and BC2_uni_R on all cDNA. The original methods were these. For normalization, 1 million high-quality reads were randomly selected from each sample, with every read carrying a distinct molecular identifier. Instead of being binned into consensus sequences, reads that shared molecular identifiers were thrown out. MiTCR, with a Q25 quality threshold and the strictest error-elimination algorithm, was used for CDR3 identification, clonotype clustering and error correction. A nonparametric unseen species model with Euler transformation was used to estimate lower-bound total TCR beta diversity. TCRdb reprocessed the public reads (quality trimming at Q25 with fastp, clone calling with MiXCR) and kept in-frame beta chains. Entries that share a CDR3 protein sequence are merged under the most common genes and DNA. What appears here as the V and J calls and clone size reflects TCRdb's work, not the paper's. The sample table contains over 1,200,000 distinct CDR3 sequences; only one count was recorded for around 59% of them. Over 5% of the sample rests with the top ten.

The chain couples TRBV6-1 to TRBJ2-3; no D gene call is confident. The clonotype was recovered from a man between 18 and 35 years old in good health. The sample comprised blood. At the DNA level, the sequence is TGTGCCAGCAGGGACCTCTCTCGCCGTACGCAGTATTTT. It translates to CASRDLSRRTQYF.